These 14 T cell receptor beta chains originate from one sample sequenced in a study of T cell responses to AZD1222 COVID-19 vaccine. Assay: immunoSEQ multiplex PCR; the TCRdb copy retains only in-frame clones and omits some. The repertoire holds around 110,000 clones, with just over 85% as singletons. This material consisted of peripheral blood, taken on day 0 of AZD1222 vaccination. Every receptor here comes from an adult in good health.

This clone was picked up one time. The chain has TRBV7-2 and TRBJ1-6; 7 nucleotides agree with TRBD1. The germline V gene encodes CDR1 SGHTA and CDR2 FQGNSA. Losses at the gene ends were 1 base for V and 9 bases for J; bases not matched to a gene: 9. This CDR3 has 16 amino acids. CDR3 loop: CASSLGRGRKGSPLHF. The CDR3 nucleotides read TGTGCCAGCAGCTTAGGGAGGGGGCGCAAAGGTTCACCCCTCCACTTT.

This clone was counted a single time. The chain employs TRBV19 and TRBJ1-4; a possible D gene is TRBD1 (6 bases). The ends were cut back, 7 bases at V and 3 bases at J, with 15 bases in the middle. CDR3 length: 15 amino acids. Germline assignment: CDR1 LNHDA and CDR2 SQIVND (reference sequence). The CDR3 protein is CASNLGGAANEKLFF. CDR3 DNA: TGTGCCAGTAACCTGGGGGGCGCCGCTAATGAAAAACTGTTTTTT.

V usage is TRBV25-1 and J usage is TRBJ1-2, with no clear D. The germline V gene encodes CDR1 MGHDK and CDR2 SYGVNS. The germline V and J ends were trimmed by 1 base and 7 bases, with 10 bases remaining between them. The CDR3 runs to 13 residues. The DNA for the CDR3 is TGTGCCAGCAGTGAATTAAGCCGGGGTGGCTACACCTTC. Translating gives CASSELSRGGYTF.

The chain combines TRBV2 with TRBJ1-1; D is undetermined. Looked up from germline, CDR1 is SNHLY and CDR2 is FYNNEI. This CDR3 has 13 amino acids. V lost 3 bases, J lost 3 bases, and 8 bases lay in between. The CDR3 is CASSDPIDTEAFF. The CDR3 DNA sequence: TGTGCCAGCAGTGACCCGATAGACACTGAAGCTTTCTTT.

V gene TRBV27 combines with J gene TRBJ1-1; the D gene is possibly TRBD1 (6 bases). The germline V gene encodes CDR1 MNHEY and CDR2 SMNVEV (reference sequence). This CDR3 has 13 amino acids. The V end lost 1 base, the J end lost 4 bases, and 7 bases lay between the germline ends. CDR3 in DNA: TGTGCCAGCAGTTTATACAGGGCCACTGAAGCTTTCTTT. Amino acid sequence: CASSLYRATEAFF.

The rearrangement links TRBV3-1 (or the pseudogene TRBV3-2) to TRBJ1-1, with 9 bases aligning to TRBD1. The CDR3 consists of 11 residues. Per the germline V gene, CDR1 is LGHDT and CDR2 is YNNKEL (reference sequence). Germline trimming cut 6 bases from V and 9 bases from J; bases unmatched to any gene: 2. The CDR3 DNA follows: TGTGCCAGCAGAGGACAGGGGCAAGCTTTCTTT. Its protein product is CASRGQGQAFF.

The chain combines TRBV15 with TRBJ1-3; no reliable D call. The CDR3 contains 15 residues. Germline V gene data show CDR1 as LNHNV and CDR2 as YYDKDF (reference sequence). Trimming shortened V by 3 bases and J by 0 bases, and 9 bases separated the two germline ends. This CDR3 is CATSSGGLSGNTIYF. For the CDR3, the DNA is TGTGCCACCAGCAGTGGCGGGCTCTCTGGAAACACCATATATTTT.

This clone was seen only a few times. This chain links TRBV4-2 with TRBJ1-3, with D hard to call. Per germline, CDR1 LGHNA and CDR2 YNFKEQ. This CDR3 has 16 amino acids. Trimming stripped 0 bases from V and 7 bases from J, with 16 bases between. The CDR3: CASSQERGSGVNTIYF. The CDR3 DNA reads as TGTGCCAGCAGCCAAGAACGAGGGAGTGGGGTGAACACCATATATTTT.

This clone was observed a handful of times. Here the CDR3 DNA reads TGTGCCAGCAGGGCGAGCTTCACCGGGGAGCTGTTTTTT. Amino acids: CASRASFTGELFF. The chain has TRBV28 and TRBJ2-2; D is uncertain. V lost 6 bases and J lost 4, with 9 bases in between. Germline assignment: CDR1 MDHEN and CDR2 SYDVKM. This CDR3 is built from 13 residues.

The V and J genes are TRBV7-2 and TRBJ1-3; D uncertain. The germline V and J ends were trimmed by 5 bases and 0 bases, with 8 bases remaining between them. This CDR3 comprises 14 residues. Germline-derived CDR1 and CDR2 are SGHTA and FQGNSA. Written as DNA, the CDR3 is TGTGCCAGCAGCGTAGGACTCTCTGGAAACACCATATATTTT. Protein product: CASSVGLSGNTIYF.

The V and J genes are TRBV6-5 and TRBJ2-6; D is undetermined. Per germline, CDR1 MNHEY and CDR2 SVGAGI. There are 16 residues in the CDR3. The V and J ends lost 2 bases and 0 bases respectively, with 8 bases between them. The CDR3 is CASSYRSGSGANVLTF. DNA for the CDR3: TGTGCCAGCAGTTACAGGTCTGGCTCTGGGGCCAACGTCCTGACTTTC.

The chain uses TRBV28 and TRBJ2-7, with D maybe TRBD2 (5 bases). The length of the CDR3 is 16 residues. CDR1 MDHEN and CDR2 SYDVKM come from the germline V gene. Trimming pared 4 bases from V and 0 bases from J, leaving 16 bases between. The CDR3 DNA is TGTGCCAGCAGTTCCCGCTTTACCGAGGGCTCCTACGAGCAGTACTTC. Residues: CASSSRFTEGSYEQYF.

CDR3 DNA sequence: TGTGCCAGCAGTGAAGGCCCCGGGACACTTAACTATGGCTACACCTTC. Its protein is CASSEGPGTLNYGYTF. The rearrangement uses TRBV6-1 and TRBJ1-2, with D perhaps matching TRBD1 (6 bases). This CDR3 is built from 16 residues. Trimming left V 1 base short and J 1 base short, with 13 bases between. Germline-derived CDR1 and CDR2 are MNHNS and SASEGT.

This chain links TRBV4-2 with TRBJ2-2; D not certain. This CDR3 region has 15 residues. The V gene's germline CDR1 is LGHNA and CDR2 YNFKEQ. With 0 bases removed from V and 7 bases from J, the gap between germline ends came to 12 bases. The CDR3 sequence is CASSQETVLGGELFF. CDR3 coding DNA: TGTGCCAGCAGCCAAGAGACGGTTCTGGGCGGGGAGCTGTTTTTT.